This paragraph reports one T cell receptor beta chain. This may be a read error: a much more frequent sequence differs by one nucleotide. The sample belongs to a study of molecular identifiers for immune sequencing clone quantification. A CD8+CD4-CCR7+CD45RA+ phenotype served as the sorting definition for naive CD8 T cells. Each CDR3 protein gets one entry after TCRdb re-called the PCR reads with MiXCR. The sample consists of more than 300,000 distinct CDR3 sequences, around 21% of them appearing once. Germline V gene lookup returns CDR1 MNHEY and CDR2 SVGEGT. The CDR3 consists of 14 residues. The germline V and J ends were trimmed by 2 bases and 4 bases, with 10 bases remaining between them.

The TCR sequence derives from a human donor in good health. Some libraries in this study had Jurkat cell RNA spiked in. Sequencing used naive CD8+ T cells from blood, with Jurkat cell RNA spiked in. This sample's subset: FACS-sorted CD8+CD4-CCR7+CD45RA+ naive T cells. The chain links TRBV6-2 or TRBV6-3 to TRBJ2-3; D is undetermined. CDR3 in amino acids: CASSYTPPADTQYF. CDR3 nucleotides: TGTGCCAGCAGTTACACCCCTCCCGCAGATACGCAGTATTTT.